These 24 T cell receptor beta chains came from one sample sequenced in a study of beta chain features in type 1 diabetes. These receptors have no known antigen. The study, taken as a whole, reports: Type 1 diabetes patients had TCRB CDR3s that were shorter (moderately but significantly so) in all four CD4+ subsets.

Investigators reverse transcribed all isolated RNA, so they sequenced expressed TCRB transcripts. TCRdb's copy holds only in-frame clones and misses some; the assay was immunoSEQ multiplex PCR. This sample carries more than 250,000 clones, approximately 16% of them seen once, and the ten largest clones take 0.015% to 0.017%. The sample consisted of naive CD4+ T cells from blood. These receptors all come from a man younger than 35 with type 1 diabetes.

The chain combines TRBV7-2 with TRBJ1-1; D not resolved. Trimming shortened V by 3 bases and J by 3 bases, and 11 bases separated the two germline ends. Germline CDR1 reads SGHTA; CDR2 reads FQGNSA. The CDR3 runs 14 residues. The CDR3: CASSLKWAHTEAFF. The CDR3 DNA follows: TGTGCCAGCAGCTTGAAATGGGCTCACACTGAAGCTTTCTTT. The variable domain in full, completed from reference TRBV7-2 and TRBJ1-1, reads GAGVSQSPSNKVTEKGKDVELRCDPISGHTALYWYRQSLGQGLEFLIYFQGNSAPDKSGLPSDRFSAERTGGSVSTLTIQRTQQEDSAVYLCASSLKWAHTEAFFGQGTRLTVV.

This clone was counted between two and nine times. This CDR3 reads CASSLANGNTEAFF. The CDR3 DNA sequence: TGTGCCAGCAGCTTGGCCAACGGGAACACTGAAGCTTTCTTT. The genes are TRBV5-4 and TRBJ1-1; no definite D call. CDR1 is SGHNT, CDR2 YYREEE, per germline (reference sequence). This CDR3 has 14 amino acids. The germline V and J ends were trimmed by 0 bases and 1 base, with 7 bases remaining between them.

This clone has more than one count but fewer than ten. The chain links TRBV6-1 to TRBJ2-1; maybe TRBD2 (6 bases). The CDR3 has 15 amino acids. The V and J ends lost 0 bases and 7 bases respectively, with 13 bases between them. Germline V lookup: CDR1 MNHNS, CDR2 SASEGT. CDR3 protein: CASSEAGLAMNEQFF. The CDR3 DNA is TGTGCCAGCAGTGAAGCGGGTCTAGCGATGAATGAGCAGTTCTTC.

This clone has only a few counts. The chain recombines TRBV4-3 with TRBJ2-7; 11 nucleotides align to TRBD1. Germline V gene sequence: CDR1 LGHNA, CDR2 YSLEER. V shed 4 bases and J 0 bases; nucleotides not matched to a gene: 14. This CDR3 region has 19 residues. The CDR3 DNA sequence: TGCGCCAGCAGCCTTCATTGGGACAGGGGGACCCCCAGCTCCTACGAGCAGTACTTC. This translates into CASSLHWDRGTPSSYEQYF.

This clone was recorded a few times. The chain employs TRBV29-1 and TRBJ2-1; no firm D call. Trimming removed 3 bases at V and 8 bases at J, with 8 bases between. Germline CDR1 reads SQVTM; CDR2 reads ANQGSEA. This CDR3 spans 11 amino acids. CDR3 coding DNA: TGCAGCGTTGAGTACGCGGATGAGCAGTTCTTC. Amino acid sequence: CSVEYADEQFF.

The rearrangement uses TRBV30 and TRBJ1-5, with D hard to call. Looked up from germline, CDR1 is GTSNPN and CDR2 is SVGIG (reference sequence). This CDR3 spans 13 amino acids. Trimming removed 2 bases at V and 5 bases at J, with 10 bases between. In DNA, the CDR3 is TGTGCCTGGAGTATTTCGCGGGATCAGCCCCAGCATTTT. Residues: CAWSISRDQPQHF.

This chain uses TRBV29-1 with TRBJ2-6; tentative D call: TRBD1 (5 bases). Deletions cut 6 bases from V and 4 bases from J, with 19 bases between. The CDR3 runs 16 residues. CDR1 and CDR2 (germline): SQVTM, ANQGSEA. The CDR3 region is CSVAGDRGRGANVLTF. The CDR3 coding sequence is TGCAGCGTCGCTGGAGACAGAGGTCGAGGGGCCAACGTCCTGACTTTC.

This CDR3 reads CAWSQAYETQYF. The CDR3 DNA is TGTGCCTGGAGTCAGGCTTACGAGACCCAGTACTTC. The V call is TRBV30, the J call TRBJ2-5; no firm D call. The CDR3 runs 12 residues. CDR1 GTSNPN and CDR2 SVGIG come from the germline V gene (reference sequence). Trimming removed 2 bases at V and 5 bases at J, with 9 bases between. The variable domain in full, completed from reference TRBV30 and TRBJ2-5, reads SQTIHQWPATLVQPVGSPLSLECTVEGTSNPNLYWYRQAAGRGLQLLFYSVGIGQISSEVPQNLSASRPQDRQFILSSKKLLLSDSGFYLCAWSQAYETQYFGPGTRLLVL.

CDR3 in DNA: TGCGCCAGCAGCCAAGATAGAGGGGGGAACACTGAAGCTTTCTTT. It is translated as CASSQDRGGNTEAFF. The chain joins TRBV4-3 to TRBJ1-1, with D perhaps matching TRBD1 (6 bases). Trimming pared 0 bases from V and 1 base from J, leaving 9 bases between. This CDR3 has 15 residues. Germline V lookup: CDR1 LGHNA, CDR2 YSLEER.

This clone was seen more than once but under ten times. The chain is built from TRBV7-7 and TRBJ2-2, with 7 bases that match TRBD2. CDR3 size: 15 residues. From germline, CDR1 is SSHAT and CDR2 FNYEAQ (reference sequence). Losses at the gene ends were 5 bases for V and 0 bases for J; bases not matched to a gene: 3. The CDR3: CASSILASNTGELFF. The CDR3 DNA reads TGTGCCAGCAGCATACTAGCGTCGAACACCGGGGAGCTGTTTTTT.

J is TRBJ2-6 and V is TRBV27, with D unclear. CDR1 is MNHEY, CDR2 SMNVEV, per germline (reference sequence). Trimming left V 2 bases short and J 4 bases short, with 3 bases between. The CDR3 loop spans 13 amino acids. The CDR3 coding sequence is TGTGCCAGCAGTTTAGAGGGGGCCAACGTCCTGACTTTC. Its translation: CASSLEGANVLTF.

The table lists this clone with a few counts. This chain uses TRBV4-3 with TRBJ2-2; D unclear. In germline, CDR1 is LGHNA, CDR2 YSLEER. The CDR3 spans 15 residues. Trimming removed 0 bases at V and 5 bases at J, with 10 bases between. The CDR3 sequence is CASSQDLSTTGELFF. The CDR3 region has the DNA TGCGCCAGCAGCCAAGATTTAAGTACAACCGGGGAGCTGTTTTTT.

This clone showed up just a few times. V is TRBV30 and J is TRBJ1-2; tentatively, D is TRBD1 (5 bases). The ends were cut back, 0 bases at V and 1 base at J, with 12 bases in the middle. The CDR3 has 15 residues. The V gene's germline CDR1 is GTSNPN and CDR2 SVGIG (reference sequence). CDR3 loop: CAWSVVQDNNYGYTF. In nucleotides, the CDR3 is TGTGCCTGGAGTGTAGTACAGGATAATAACTATGGCTACACCTTC. The full variable domain, rest sourced from reference TRBV30 and TRBJ1-2, is SQTIHQWPATLVQPVGSPLSLECTVEGTSNPNLYWYRQAAGRGLQLLFYSVGIGQISSEVPQNLSASRPQDRQFILSSKKLLLSDSGFYLCAWSVVQDNNYGYTFGSGTRLTVV.

This clone has just a few counts. The V gene is TRBV18, the J gene TRBJ2-7, with D perhaps TRBD1 (6 bases). Trimming removed 5 bases at V and 2 bases at J, with 10 bases between. The CDR3 consists of 13 residues. The germline gives CDR1 KGHSH, CDR2 LQKENI. CDR3 sequence (DNA): TGTGCCAGCTCAGACGGACAGACCTACGAGCAGTACTTC. Its protein product is CASSDGQTYEQYF.

The sample holds a few counts of this clone. The chain couples TRBV19 to TRBJ2-7; 10 nucleotides align to TRBD1. V shed 3 bases, J shed 3 bases, and the junction held 2 bases outside the gene matches. The CDR3 contains 14 residues. Germline V gives CDR1 LNHDA, CDR2 SQIVND (reference sequence). The DNA of the CDR3 is TGTGCCAGTAGTATTTGGGACAGGGGCTACGAGCAGTACTTC. As protein: CASSIWDRGYEQYF. The full variable domain, completed using reference TRBV19 and TRBJ2-7, is DGGITQSPKYLFRKEGQNVTLSCEQNLNHDAMYWYRQDPGQGLRLIYYSQIVNDFQKGDIAEGYSVSREKKESFPLTVTSAQKNPTAFYLCASSIWDRGYEQYFGPGTRLTVT.

This chain connects TRBV29-1 to TRBJ1-1, with D hard to call. CDR3 length: 13 residues. V dropped 3 bases and J dropped 0 bases, with 8 bases sitting between them. Looked up from germline, CDR1 is SQVTM and CDR2 is ANQGSEA. This chain's CDR3 is CSVDRKLNTEAFF. CDR3 nucleotide sequence: TGCAGCGTTGACAGAAAGTTGAACACTGAAGCTTTCTTT.

This clone was seen a few times. The V and J genes are TRBV18 and TRBJ1-1, with D unclear. The germline CDR1 and CDR2 sequences are KGHSH and LQKENI. This CDR3 is 15 amino acids long. V was shortened by 0 bases and J by 0 bases, with 8 bases between the two germline ends. DNA for the CDR3: TGTGCCAGCTCACCACCGGGAGGGATGAACACTGAAGCTTTCTTT. Protein: CASSPPGGMNTEAFF.

V usage is TRBV6-1 and J usage is TRBJ2-7, with 7 bases fitting TRBD1. The V gene's germline CDR1 is MNHNS and CDR2 SASEGT. The CDR3 loop spans 15 amino acids. Trimming removed 3 bases from V and 8 bases from J; junction bases left unmatched: 13. The CDR3 loop is CASSEGRGSTRQQYF. In DNA, the CDR3 is TGTGCCAGCAGTGAGGGCAGGGGGAGTACCCGGCAGCAGTACTTC.

The chain couples TRBV28 to TRBJ2-1; 12 positions agree with TRBD2. Germline CDR1 is MDHEN and CDR2 is SYDVKM. The length of the CDR3 is 13 residues. Losses at the gene ends were 5 bases for V and 12 bases for J; bases not matched to a gene: 5. CDR3 residues: CASSLAGGWGQFF. In nucleotides, the CDR3 is TGTGCCAGCAGTCTAGCGGGGGGGTGGGGGCAGTTCTTC.

This clone was observed a handful of times. The gene calls are TRBV9 and TRBJ2-7, with 8 bases lining up with TRBD1. This CDR3 is built from 14 residues. V shed 4 bases, J shed 5 bases, and the junction held 8 bases outside the gene matches. The germline gives CDR1 SGDLS, CDR2 YYNGEE. CDR3 sequence (DNA): TGTGCCAGCAGCAGTGGACAGGGCCCCGACGAGCAGTACTTC. This sequence encodes CASSSGQGPDEQYF. The entire variable domain, with the rest obtained from reference TRBV9 and TRBJ2-7, is as follows: DSGVTQTPKHLITATGQRVTLRCSPRSGDLSVYWYQQSLDQGLQFLIQYYNGEERAKGNILERFSAQQFPDLHSELNLSSLELGDSALYFCASSSGQGPDEQYFGPGTRLTVT.

DNA for the CDR3: TGTGCCTGGAGTGTCCGGGCGGGCCTGACCTACGAGCAGTACTTC. This translates into CAWSVRAGLTYEQYF. This chain uses TRBV30 with TRBJ2-7, with D maybe TRBD2 (5 bases). With 0 bases removed from V and 2 bases from J, the gap between germline ends came to 14 bases. The germline V gene encodes CDR1 GTSNPN and CDR2 SVGIG (reference sequence). The CDR3 runs 15 residues.

The CDR3, as DNA: TGTGCCAGTAGTATAGAGGGGGCGAATGGCTACACCTTC. Protein: CASSIEGANGYTF. This rearrangement joins TRBV19 to TRBJ1-2, with D perhaps TRBD1 (6 bases). The CDR3 is 13 amino acids. V was shortened by 0 bases and J by 6 bases, with 8 bases between the two germline ends. Germline loops: CDR1 LNHDA, CDR2 SQIVND (reference sequence).

V and J are TRBV28 and TRBJ2-1, with D maybe TRBD2 (5 bases). The germline V gene encodes CDR1 MDHEN and CDR2 SYDVKM. CDR3 size: 14 residues. Trimming left V 6 bases short and J 3 bases short, with 12 bases between. Written as DNA, the CDR3 is TGTGCCAGCAGGCCGGGTGGGAGCTACAATGAGCAGTTCTTC. Its translation: CASRPGGSYNEQFF. The full variable domain, completed using reference TRBV28 and TRBJ2-1, is DVKVTQSSRYLVKRTGEKVFLECVQDMDHENMFWYRQDPGLGLRLIYFSYDVKMKEKGDIPEGYSVSREKKERFSLILESASTNQTSMYLCASRPGGSYNEQFFGPGTRLTVL.

V usage is TRBV7-9 and J usage is TRBJ2-1, with 7 bases fitting TRBD2. There are 15 residues in the CDR3. Germline CDR1 SEHNR, CDR2 FQNEAQ (reference sequence). V trimming: 1 base; J trimming: 3 bases; junction bases outside the gene matches: 3. CDR3 loop: CASSLGGSVYNEQFF. The DNA for the CDR3 is TGTGCCAGCAGCTTAGGCGGGAGCGTCTACAATGAGCAGTTCTTC. Drawing the rest from reference TRBV7-9 and TRBJ2-1, the complete variable domain is DTGVSQNPRHKITKRGQNVTFRCDPISEHNRLYWYRQTLGQGPEFLTYFQNEAQLEKSRLLSDRFSAERPKGSFSTLEIQRTEQGDSAMYLCASSLGGSVYNEQFFGPGTRLTVL.